Listed here are 25 T cell receptor beta chains from one sample, sequenced in a study of T cell responses to AZD1222 COVID-19 vaccine. Sequencing was performed with immunoSEQ multiplex PCR; in TCRdb, only in-frame clones are kept and a portion is missing. The table lists some 100,000 clones, around nine tenths of them singletons, with roughly 12% in the top ten. This specimen was peripheral blood, taken on day 0 of AZD1222 vaccination. These receptors came from an adult in good health.

About this clone itself: Other DNA sequences within the sample encode an identical CDR3. The chain has TRBV7-3 and TRBJ1-1; D remains unclear. The CDR3 covers 13 residues. Germline V lookup: CDR1 SGHTA, CDR2 FQGTGA. V was pared by 2 bases and J by 7 bases, with 11 bases between. CDR3: CASSLLTGGEAFF. The CDR3 region has the DNA TGTGCCAGCAGCTTACTCACGGGCGGTGAAGCTTTCTTT.

This chain connects TRBV19 to TRBJ1-6; D is unresolved. This CDR3 is 15 amino acids long. Germline values: CDR1 LNHDA, CDR2 SQIVND (reference sequence). V lost 6 bases and J lost 5, with 14 bases in between. CDR3 amino acids: CASSNSEGHNSPLHF. The CDR3 DNA reads TGTGCCAGTAGCAACTCAGAGGGCCATAATTCACCCCTCCACTTT.

This rearrangement joins TRBV1 to TRBJ2-7; the D segment call TRBD1 is taken from the table without a DNA check. TRBV1 is shown as a pseudogene. The CDR3 length is 15 residues. CDR3 loop: CTSSQDSRGTYEQYF. The CDR3 bases are TGCACCAGCAGCCAAGATTCCAGGGGGACCTACGAGCAGTACTTC.

J is TRBJ2-1 and V is TRBV28; D call uncertain. The ends were cut back, 4 bases at V and 9 bases at J, with 13 bases in the middle. CDR3 size: 13 residues. In germline, CDR1 is MDHEN, CDR2 SYDVKM. The CDR3, as DNA: TGTGCCAGCAGTTCCCCCTCCCCGAGTGAGCAGTTCTTC. Translated: CASSSPSPSEQFF.

The CDR3 sequence: CASSPVPDRSYEQYF. The CDR3 nucleotides are TGTGCCAGCAGCCCGGTCCCAGACAGGTCCTACGAGCAGTACTTC. The V and J genes are TRBV5-4 and TRBJ2-7; D perhaps matches TRBD1 (6 bases). V lost 4 bases, J lost 1 base, and 15 bases lay in between. Germline V gives CDR1 SGHNT, CDR2 YYREEE (reference sequence). The CDR3 extends over 15 amino acids.

The chain uses TRBV27 and TRBJ1-5; 9 positions match TRBD1. V dropped 8 bases and J dropped 2; count of bases not matched to a gene: 7. The CDR3 loop spans 15 amino acids. Germline V gives CDR1 MNHEY, CDR2 SMNVEV (reference sequence). DNA of the CDR3: TGTGCCAGCGGTAGGGACAGGGCAGGCAATCAGCCCCAGCATTTT. It specifies CASGRDRAGNQPQHF.

The rearrangement joins TRBV5-1 to TRBJ1-2; the D is unclear. Looked up from germline, CDR1 is SGHRS and CDR2 is YFSETQ. The CDR3 contains 13 residues. Trimming left V 3 bases short and J 4 bases short, with 10 bases between. The CDR3 here is CASSSGMVYGYTF. The CDR3 DNA sequence: TGCGCCAGCAGCTCTGGGATGGTCTATGGCTACACCTTC.

V and J are TRBV30 and TRBJ1-1; D unresolved. The CDR3 consists of 13 residues. V was clipped by 2 bases and J by 1 base, with 8 bases between them. Germline V gene data show CDR1 as GTSNPN and CDR2 as SVGIG (reference sequence). CDR3 DNA sequence: TGTGCCTGGAGTAAGGGCAAGAACACTGAAGCTTTCTTT. The encoded protein is CAWSKGKNTEAFF.

The chain couples TRBV7-9 to TRBJ1-4, with unresolved D. The V and J ends lost 5 bases and 4 bases respectively, with 20 bases between them. The CDR3 totals 17 residues. The V gene's germline CDR1 is SEHNR and CDR2 FQNEAQ (reference sequence). For the CDR3, the DNA is TGTGCCAGCAGCCCCCCTCCGGGGAGATACGGTAATGAAAAACTGTTTTTT. This codes for CASSPPPGRYGNEKLFF.

This clone was detected only a few times. CDR3 sequence: CAWTRGSYNTEAFF. CDR3 in DNA: TGTGCCTGGACTCGGGGCAGCTACAACACTGAAGCTTTCTTT. J is TRBJ1-1 and V is TRBV30; a possible D gene is TRBD1 (5 bases). CDR1 and CDR2 from the germline V gene are GTSNPN and SVGIG (reference sequence). Deletions cut 4 bases from V and 2 bases from J, with 14 bases between. The CDR3 sequence is 14 residues long. Full variable domain (remainder filled in from reference TRBV30 and TRBJ1-1): SQTIHQWPATLVQPVGSPLSLECTVEGTSNPNLYWYRQAAGRGLQLLFYSVGIGQISSEVPQNLSASRPQDRQFILSSKKLLLSDSGFYLCAWTRGSYNTEAFFGQGTRLTVV.

The count of this clone is one. The chain employs TRBV6-1 and TRBJ1-1, with 7 bases matching TRBD1. The J segment lost 1 base and the V segment lost 2 bases, leaving 1 base of the junction unmatched. The CDR3 extends over 14 amino acids. Germline V CDR1 and CDR2: MNHNS, SASEGT. The CDR3 loop reads CASSENRGNTEAFF. As DNA, the CDR3 is TGTGCCAGCAGTGAAAACAGGGGGAACACTGAAGCTTTCTTT.

For the CDR3, the DNA is TGTGCCAGCTGTGACTCTGGAAACACCATATATTTT. It specifies CASCDSGNTIYF. V and J are TRBV6-6 and TRBJ1-3; unclear D gene. The V gene's germline CDR1 is MNHNY and CDR2 SVGAGI (reference sequence). The CDR3 contains 12 residues. Trimming pared 8 bases from V and 0 bases from J, leaving 5 bases between.

The rearrangement links TRBV11-2 to TRBJ2-7; no clear D. The V and J ends lost 8 bases and 1 base respectively, with 15 bases between them. Germline V gene lookup returns CDR1 SGHAT and CDR2 FQNNGV. The CDR3 covers 14 residues. CDR3 sequence reads: CASGSQWGSYEQYF. The CDR3 bases are TGTGCCAGCGGCTCTCAATGGGGTTCCTACGAGCAGTACTTC. Full variable domain (missing parts from reference TRBV11-2 and TRBJ2-7): EAGVAQSPRYKIIEKRQSVAFWCNPISGHATLYWYQQILGQGPKLLIQFQNNGVVDDSQLPKDRFSAERLKGVDSTLKIQPAKLEDSAVYLCASGSQWGSYEQYFGPGTRLTVT.

This rearrangement joins TRBV10-3 to TRBJ1-5; D ambiguous. There are 13 residues in the CDR3. Germline CDR1 is ENHRY and CDR2 is SYGVKD. V lost 10 bases and J lost 3, with 13 bases in between. The DNA for the CDR3 is TGTGCCACCTCTCAAGGAGACAATCAGCCCCAGCATTTT. As protein: CATSQGDNQPQHF.

The V gene is TRBV2, the J gene TRBJ1-4; D is possibly TRBD1 (5 bases). V lost 7 bases and J lost 4, with 10 bases in between. The CDR3 totals 13 residues. Germline V gene sequence: CDR1 SNHLY, CDR2 FYNNEI. CDR3 sequence: CASTKGRNEKLFF. The DNA for the CDR3 is TGTGCCAGCACGAAGGGGCGTAATGAAAAACTGTTTTTT.

CDR3 sequence (DNA): TGTGCCAGCAGTTTGGGGGGGGCCCCGAACACTGAAGCTTTCTTT. This codes for CASSLGGAPNTEAFF. The chain is built from TRBV28 and TRBJ1-1, with D possibly TRBD1 on 6 matching bases. The CDR3 consists of 15 residues. Germline V gene data show CDR1 as MDHEN and CDR2 as SYDVKM. Trimming cost V 3 bases and J 1 base, with 12 bases left between them.

This chain joins TRBV24-1 and TRBJ1-2; no reliable D call. Trimming pared 3 bases from V and 9 bases from J, leaving 10 bases between. The germline gives CDR1 KGHDR, CDR2 SFDVKD. CDR3 size: 12 residues. In DNA form, the CDR3 reads TGTGCCACCAGTGATATGACTCGCCGCTACACCTTC. Translating it yields CATSDMTRRYTF.

The chain couples TRBV5-1 to TRBJ2-7; 7 positions agree with TRBD1. The CDR3 spans 15 residues. Germline CDR1 SGHRS, CDR2 YFSETQ. V trimming: 3 bases; J trimming: 7 bases; junction bases outside the gene matches: 13. This CDR3 reads CASSSSIQGSGEQYF. The CDR3 region has the DNA TGCGCCAGCAGCTCCTCGATACAGGGGTCGGGGGAGCAGTACTTC. Together with reference TRBV5-1 and TRBJ2-7, the CDR3 gives the full variable domain: KAGVTQTPRYLIKTRGQQVTLSCSPISGHRSVSWYQQTPGQGLQFLFEYFSETQRNKGNFPGRFSGRQFSNSRSEMNVSTLELGDSALYLCASSSSIQGSGEQYFGPGTRLTVT.

The J gene is TRBJ2-5, the V gene TRBV5-1, with 11 nucleotides matching TRBD1. J was trimmed by 2 bases and V by 3 bases; bases with no gene match: 3. This CDR3 is 15 amino acids long. Per the germline V gene, CDR1 is SGHRS and CDR2 is YFSETQ. CDR3 coding DNA: TGCGCCAGCAGCTCAGGGGACAGGGGGCAAGAGACCCAGTACTTC. Translated, it gives CASSSGDRGQETQYF.

This chain links TRBV5-1 with TRBJ2-7; 7 nucleotides line up with TRBD1. Germline V gene sequence: CDR1 SGHRS, CDR2 YFSETQ. Unmatched junction bases numbered 16, after V lost 6 bases and J lost 4 bases. The CDR3 runs 16 residues. CDR3 in amino acids: CASTPAVGDSHYEQYF. The CDR3 DNA follows: TGCGCCAGCACCCCCGCGGTGGGGGACAGCCATTACGAGCAGTACTTC.

The chain carries TRBV18 and TRBJ1-2; no clear D gene. The CDR3 loop spans 15 amino acids. V was cut by 3 bases and J by 5 bases, with 16 bases left in between. From germline, CDR1 is KGHSH and CDR2 LQKENI. CDR3 nucleotides: TGTGCCAGCTCACCCGCTATGGCAGCCCTGTATGGCTACACCTTC. Translating it yields CASSPAMAALYGYTF.

The genes are TRBV5-1 and TRBJ2-6, with 7 positions matching TRBD2. Per germline, CDR1 SGHRS and CDR2 YFSETQ. V lost 4 bases to trimming and J lost 4 bases; unmatched junction nucleotides: 5. CDR3 length: 15 residues. The CDR3 reads CASSREGLGANVLTF. The DNA of the CDR3 is TGCGCCAGCAGCAGGGAGGGGCTGGGGGCCAACGTCCTGACTTTC.

The chain combines TRBV7-3 with TRBJ1-1, with 7 bases matching TRBD1. From germline, CDR1 is SGHTA and CDR2 FQGTGA. The CDR3 contains 13 residues. V lost 5 bases and J lost 3; bases outside the gene matches: 3. The CDR3 DNA reads as TGTGCCAGCAGCGTTCAGGGGGACACTGAAGCTTTCTTT. It yields the protein CASSVQGDTEAFF. Full variable domain (remainder filled in from reference TRBV7-3 and TRBJ1-1): GAGVSQTPSNKVTEKGKYVELRCDPISGHTALYWYRQSLGQGPEFLIYFQGTGAADDSGLPNDRFFAVRPEGSVSTLKIQRTERGDSAVYLCASSVQGDTEAFFGQGTRLTVV.

The chain carries TRBV9 and TRBJ2-1; 13 bases are shared with TRBD2. The CDR3 covers 15 residues. Germline assignment: CDR1 SGDLS and CDR2 YYNGEE. With V trimmed by 0 bases and J by 8 bases, 2 bases remained unmatched. CDR3 protein: CASSVGGLAGDEQFF. The DNA for the CDR3 is TGTGCCAGCAGCGTAGGTGGACTAGCGGGAGATGAGCAGTTCTTC.

V and J are TRBV4-3 and TRBJ2-3; 10 nucleotides line up with TRBD2. The germline V gene encodes CDR1 LGHNA and CDR2 YSLEER. This CDR3 has 15 amino acids. The junction had 3 bases not matched to a gene; V was cut back by 4 bases and J by 2 bases. This CDR3 is CASSLAGGPTDTQYF. The CDR3 DNA reads as TGCGCCAGCAGCCTAGCGGGAGGCCCCACAGATACGCAGTATTTT.